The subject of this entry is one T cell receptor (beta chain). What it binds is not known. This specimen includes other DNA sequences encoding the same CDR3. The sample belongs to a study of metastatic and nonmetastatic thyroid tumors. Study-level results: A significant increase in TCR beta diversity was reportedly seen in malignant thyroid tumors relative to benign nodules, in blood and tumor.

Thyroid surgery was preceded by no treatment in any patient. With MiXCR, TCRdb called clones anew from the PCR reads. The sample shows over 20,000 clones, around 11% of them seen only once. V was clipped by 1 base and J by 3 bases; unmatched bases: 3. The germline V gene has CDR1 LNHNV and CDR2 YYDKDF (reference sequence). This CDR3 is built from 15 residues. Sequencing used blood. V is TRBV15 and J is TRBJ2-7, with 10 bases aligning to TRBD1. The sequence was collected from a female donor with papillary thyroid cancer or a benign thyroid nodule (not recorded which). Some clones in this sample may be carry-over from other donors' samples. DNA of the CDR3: TGTGCCACCAGCAGAGGGACAGGGGGGATCTACGAGCAGTACTTC. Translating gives CATSRGTGGIYEQYF. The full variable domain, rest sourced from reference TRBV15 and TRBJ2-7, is DAMVIQNPRYQVTQFGKPVTLSCSQTLNHNVMYWYQQKSSQAPKLLFHYYDKDFNNEADTPDNFQSRRPNTSFCFLDIRSPGLGDTAMYLCATSRGTGGIYEQYFGPGTRLTVT.